A selection of T cell receptor beta chains follows, all from one sample in a study of CD8+ T cells in alopecia areata. Only in-frame clones appear in the TCRdb table, and some are missing; sequencing was by immunoSEQ multiplex PCR. This repertoire shows 150,000 to 200,000 clones, roughly 60% found once; its top ten account for under 1.2%. The material was CD4+ T cells sorted from blood, obtained at week 24, from a patient treated with tofacitinib. The source of these receptors is a human donor with alopecia areata. CDR3s include the opening cysteine and the closing phenylalanine or tryptophan. The order of the fields is clone size, V gene, D gene, J gene, CDR3 DNA, CDR3 protein. The D gene is left open where the match is weak. Clone sizes are given selectively: once, few, many, or a class where the clone is expanded.

>few|TRBV7-6|-|TRBJ2-4
TGTGCCAGCACCCCAAAACTCACTTTC
CASTPKLTF
>-|TRBV4-3|-|TRBJ1-2
TGCGCCAGCAGCCAAGAGCCCAATATTAACTATGGCTACACCTTC
CASSQEPNINYGYTF
>few|TRBV4-3|TRBD1|TRBJ1-6
TGCGCCAGCAGCCAGTCTCGACAGGGGGCTCTGTCACCCCTCCACTTT
CASSQSRQGALSPLHF
>-|TRBV4-3|TRBD1|TRBJ1-6
TGCGCCAGCAGCCAGGGGATTGGGACAGTTAATTCACCCCTCCACTTT
CASSQGIGTVNSPLHF
>-|TRBV6-6|TRBD1|TRBJ1-1
TGTGCCAGCACCGAACAGGGGGGAGTAGAAGCTTTCTTT
CASTEQGGVEAFF
>-|TRBV29-1|-|TRBJ2-7
TGCAGCGTTGAATTAGAGGGATTTTCCTACGAGCAGTACTTC
CSVELEGFSYEQYF
>-|TRBV7-2|TRBD1|TRBJ1-1
TGTGCCAGCAGGTCTCTGGGACAGGGGTACGCTTTCTTT
CASRSLGQGYAFF
>-|TRBV2|-|TRBJ2-1
TGTGCCAGCAGTGAAAGGGATGAGCAGTTCTTC
CASSERDEQFF
>-|TRBV25-1|-|TRBJ1-5
TGTGCCAGCCAGCATCAGCCCCAGCATTTT
CASQHQPQHF
>-|TRBV9|TRBD2|TRBJ2-5
TGTGCCAGCAGCCCCCATAGCGGGGATCAAGAGACCCAGTACTTC
CASSPHSGDQETQYF
>-|TRBV9|-|TRBJ2-5
TGTGCCAGCAGCGTAGGATCTACGTGGGGAGAGACCCAGTACTTC
CASSVGSTWGETQYF